The text below deals with one TCR beta chain. The CDR3 is 14 amino acids. Germline values: CDR1 SNHLY, CDR2 FYNNEI. The V gene lost 7 bases and the J gene lost 4 bases, with 17 bases spanning the gap. Patients between 18 and 65 years old had hyperthyroidism, newly diagnosed and lasting under 2 months. Patients were excluded because of uncontrolled infection, other autoimmune disease, pregnancy or lactation. Together with thyroid ultrasound, orbital computed tomography, serum thyroxine and TRAb, clinical symptoms were used for diagnoses. Using RNA transcripts as the source, TCR beta CDR3 regions were amplified. During a first-round RT-PCR of the TCR CDR3, the HTBI primer set was used. MiXCR was run by TCRdb on the multiplex PCR reads, yielding one entry per CDR3 protein. The table lists under 700,000 distinct CDR3 sequences, roughly 46% of them singletons, with just under 8.5% in the top ten. This entry is derived from a study of T cells in Graves' hyperthyroidism and ophthalmopathy.

The gene calls are TRBV2 and TRBJ2-7; possible D gene TRBD2, 7 bases. Sequencing input: peripheral blood or thyroid tissue (not recorded which). The origin of this receptor is a young woman with Graves' hyperthyroidism. CDR3 DNA: TGTGCCAGCAAGCCTGGGGGGGGGCTGTACGAGCAGTACTTC. This gives the protein CASKPGGGLYEQYF. The full variable domain, in which reference TRBV2 and TRBJ2-7 provide the parts outside the CDR3, is EPEVTQTPSHQVTQMGQEVILRCVPISNHLYFYWYRQILGQKVEFLVSFYNNEISEKSEIFDDQFSVERPDGSNFTLKIRSTKLEDSAMYFCASKPGGGLYEQYFGPGTRLTVT.